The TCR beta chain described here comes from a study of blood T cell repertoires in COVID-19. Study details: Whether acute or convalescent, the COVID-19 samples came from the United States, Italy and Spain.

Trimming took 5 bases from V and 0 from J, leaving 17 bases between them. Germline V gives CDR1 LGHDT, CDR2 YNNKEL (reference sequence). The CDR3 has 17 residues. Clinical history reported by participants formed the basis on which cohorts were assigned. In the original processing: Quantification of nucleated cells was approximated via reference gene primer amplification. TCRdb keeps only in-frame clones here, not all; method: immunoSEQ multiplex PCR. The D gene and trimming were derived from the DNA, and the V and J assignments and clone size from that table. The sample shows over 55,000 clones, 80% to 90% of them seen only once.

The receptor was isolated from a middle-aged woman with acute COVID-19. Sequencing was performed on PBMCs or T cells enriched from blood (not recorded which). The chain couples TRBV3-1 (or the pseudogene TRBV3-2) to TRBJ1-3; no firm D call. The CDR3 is CASSGKGLERSGNTIYF. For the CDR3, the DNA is TGTGCCAGCAGCGGTAAAGGTCTCGAGCGCTCTGGAAACACCATATATTTT.